The 23 T cell receptor beta chains reported below all come from one sample, sequenced in a study of shared clonotypes between healthy human individuals. The method was immunoSEQ multiplex PCR; TCRdb's version includes in-frame clones alone and lacks a portion of them. Here the sample spans around 2.3 million clones, about 94% being singletons. Specimen: naive CD4+ T cells sorted from blood. Subset meaning: CD45RA+ positively selected. The receptor set was obtained from a man aged 18 to 30 in good health.

This CDR3 reads CASSPRTGGNNEQFF. As DNA, the CDR3 is TGCGCCAGCAGCCCAAGGACAGGGGGAAACAATGAGCAGTTCTTC. This chain uses TRBV5-1 with TRBJ2-1, with 10 bases fitting TRBD1. Germline assignment: CDR1 SGHRS and CDR2 YFSETQ. The V segment lost 4 bases and the J segment 5 bases; nucleotides outside the gene matches: 6. The CDR3 is made up of 15 amino acids.

V usage is TRBV18 and J usage is TRBJ2-5; D is undetermined. V was cut by 4 bases and J by 4 bases, with 16 bases left in between. Germline loops: CDR1 KGHSH, CDR2 LQKENI. The CDR3 runs to 15 residues. The CDR3 bases are TGTGCCAGCTCACACCTGGATGACTCCCCAGAGACCCAGTACTTC. Its protein product is CASSHLDDSPETQYF.

The chain couples TRBV9 to TRBJ2-7; 12 bases agree with TRBD2. Germline V CDR1 and CDR2: SGDLS, YYNGEE. This CDR3 is 14 amino acids long. The V segment lost 4 bases and the J segment 4 bases; nucleotides outside the gene matches: 3. The CDR3 here is CASSLAGGQYEQYF. The CDR3 region has the DNA TGTGCCAGCAGCCTAGCGGGGGGGCAGTACGAGCAGTACTTC.

This clone was recorded once. This chain uses TRBV19 with TRBJ1-6, with 8 bases lining up with TRBD1. With V trimmed by 6 bases and J by 14 bases, 9 bases remained unmatched. Germline CDR1 is LNHDA and CDR2 is SQIVND (reference sequence). The CDR3 spans 13 residues. CDR3 sequence (DNA): TGTGCCAGTAGCGGGCCGGGACAGGTGTCCCTCCACTTT. Translation gives CASSGPGQVSLHF. The entire variable domain, with the rest obtained from reference TRBV19 and TRBJ1-6, is as follows: DGGITQSPKYLFRKEGQNVTLSCEQNLNHDAMYWYRQDPGQGLRLIYYSQIVNDFQKGDIAEGYSVSREKKESFPLTVTSAQKNPTAFYLCASSGPGQVSLHFGNGTRLTVT.

The chain carries TRBV10-3 and TRBJ1-6; the D is unclear. Trimming cost V 3 bases and J 7 bases, with 10 bases left between them. The CDR3 is 14 amino acids. Looked up from germline, CDR1 is ENHRY and CDR2 is SYGVKD. This CDR3 reads CAISETVYNSPLHF. The DNA for the CDR3 is TGTGCCATCAGTGAAACGGTTTACAATTCACCCCTCCACTTT.

With regard to this clone: Different DNA sequences within this sample yield the same CDR3. This rearrangement joins TRBV5-1 to TRBJ1-1; 11 bases line up with TRBD1. The length of the CDR3 is 15 residues. V gave up 3 bases and J gave up 0 bases; unmatched junction bases: 1. CDR1 and CDR2 (germline): SGHRS, YFSETQ. CDR3 region: CASSSDRGLNTEAFF. The CDR3 bases are TGCGCCAGCAGCTCGGACAGGGGGCTGAACACTGAAGCTTTCTTT.

The J gene is TRBJ2-4, the V gene TRBV13, with D uncertain. The CDR3 runs to 15 residues. Germline assignment: CDR1 PRHDT and CDR2 FYEKMQ (reference sequence). The V gene lost 3 bases and the J gene lost 0 bases, with 9 bases spanning the gap. For the CDR3, the DNA is TGTGCCAGCAGCTTCGGTCCCCTAGCCAAAAACATTCAGTACTTC. This encodes CASSFGPLAKNIQYF.

The chain combines TRBV30 with TRBJ1-1; 10 bases align to TRBD1. Germline V gene data show CDR1 as GTSNPN and CDR2 as SVGIG (reference sequence). The CDR3 spans 15 residues. The ends lost 5 bases at V and 4 bases at J; junction bases unmatched: 10. The CDR3 DNA is TGTGCCTGGGAGAGCAGGACAGGGGGGAGCACTGAAGCTTTCTTT. Protein product: CAWESRTGGSTEAFF. The full variable domain, rest sourced from reference TRBV30 and TRBJ1-1, is SQTIHQWPATLVQPVGSPLSLECTVEGTSNPNLYWYRQAAGRGLQLLFYSVGIGQISSEVPQNLSASRPQDRQFILSSKKLLLSDSGFYLCAWESRTGGSTEAFFGQGTRLTVV.

CDR3 bases: TGTGCCAGCAGCTTGGGCCCGGGGACAGGGGGCAATCAGCCCCAGCATTTT. Protein sequence: CASSLGPGTGGNQPQHF. The J gene is TRBJ1-5, the V gene TRBV5-4; 10 nucleotides match TRBD1. V gave up 0 bases and J gave up 2 bases; unmatched junction bases: 5. CDR1 and CDR2 from the germline V gene are SGHNT and YYREEE (reference sequence). The CDR3 sequence is 17 residues long.

This chain links TRBV21-1 with TRBJ2-7; the D segment call TRBD1 is taken from the table without a DNA check. TRBV21-1 is a recognized pseudogene. This CDR3 has 15 residues. Here the CDR3 DNA reads TGTGCCAGCAGCTTCCGACAGGGTCGCACCTACGAGCAGTACTTC. Its translation: CASSFRQGRTYEQYF.

The genes are TRBV5-8 and TRBJ2-2, with 7 positions matching TRBD1. This CDR3 comprises 15 residues. The trim removed 0 bases at V and 9 bases at J, leaving 8 bases unmatched. Looked up from germline, CDR1 is SGHTS and CDR2 is YDEGEE. Here the CDR3 reads CASSLERQGPWELFF. CDR3 coding DNA: TGTGCCAGCAGCTTGGAAAGACAGGGCCCCTGGGAGCTGTTTTTT.

The chain combines TRBV10-3 with TRBJ2-5, with D hard to call. V was trimmed by 4 bases and J by 5 bases, leaving 8 bases between them. The CDR3 contains 12 residues. The germline V gene has CDR1 ENHRY and CDR2 SYGVKD. The CDR3 sequence: CAISVHEETQYF. The DNA for the CDR3 is TGTGCCATCAGTGTTCACGAGGAGACCCAGTACTTC.

The chain employs TRBV6-5 and TRBJ2-1; D remains unclear. The CDR3 is 14 amino acids. Germline V gives CDR1 MNHEY, CDR2 SVGAGI. Trimming cost V 0 bases and J 4 bases, with 7 bases left between them. The CDR3 sequence is CASSYSVTYNEQFF. The CDR3 nucleotides are TGTGCCAGCAGTTACTCGGTAACTTACAATGAGCAGTTCTTC.

V gene TRBV27 combines with J gene TRBJ1-2; D is perhaps TRBD1 (6 bases). This CDR3 is 15 amino acids long. Germline loops: CDR1 MNHEY, CDR2 SMNVEV (reference sequence). V lost 5 bases, J lost 6 bases, and 19 bases lay in between. CDR3 in amino acids: CASSPQPFHRDGYTF. DNA for the CDR3: TGTGCCAGCAGTCCCCAACCCTTTCACAGGGATGGCTACACCTTC.

The chain is built from TRBV27 and TRBJ1-6, with D perhaps TRBD1 (5 bases). The CDR3 spans 16 residues. Germline V gene sequence: CDR1 MNHEY, CDR2 SMNVEV (reference sequence). The V end was cut by 5 bases, the J end by 6 bases, with 17 bases between. For the CDR3, the DNA is TGTGCCAGCAGTGGGGTGCTAACCGGGGGTAATTCACCCCTCCACTTT. Residues: CASSGVLTGGNSPLHF.

On this clone itself: The sample has other DNA sequences that encode this CDR3 too. The V gene is TRBV27, the J gene TRBJ1-2; possible D gene TRBD1, 5 bases. Trimming left V 6 bases short and J 4 bases short, with 9 bases between. CDR1 MNHEY and CDR2 SMNVEV come from the germline V gene (reference sequence). The CDR3 runs to 12 residues. The CDR3 sequence is CASSDSSYGYTF. The CDR3 DNA reads TGTGCCAGCAGCGACAGCAGCTATGGCTACACCTTC.

In nucleotides, the CDR3 is TGCGCCAGCAGCTTGGCAGGCGAGACAGATACGCAGTATTTT. This sequence encodes CASSLAGETDTQYF. J is TRBJ2-3 and V is TRBV5-1; no firm D call. Germline assignment: CDR1 SGHRS and CDR2 YFSETQ. The length of the CDR3 is 14 residues. V was pared by 0 bases and J by 3 bases, with 8 bases between.

The chain recombines TRBV6-6 with TRBJ2-5; possibly TRBD2 for D (6 bases). This CDR3 has 16 residues. Germline V lookup: CDR1 MNHNY, CDR2 SVGAGI (reference sequence). V lost 7 bases and J lost 4, with 22 bases in between. The CDR3 DNA reads as TGTGCCAGCACTCAAGACGGGACTCGCATAGGAGAGACCCAGTACTTC. Its translation: CASTQDGTRIGETQYF.

Details on this clone: This specimen includes other DNA sequences encoding the same CDR3. The V gene is TRBV5-1, the J gene TRBJ1-1; D ambiguous. Trimming cost V 0 bases and J 1 base, with 4 bases left between them. Germline V CDR1 and CDR2: SGHRS, YFSETQ. The CDR3 runs to 13 residues. The DNA for the CDR3 is TGCGCCAGCAGCTTGGTCCGGAACACTGAAGCTTTCTTT. This encodes CASSLVRNTEAFF.

The chain employs TRBV5-4 and TRBJ2-3; D gene uncertain. Trimming removed 4 bases from V and 3 bases from J, with 12 bases in between. Germline lookup yields CDR1 SGHNT and CDR2 YYREEE (reference sequence). The CDR3 loop spans 14 amino acids. The CDR3 bases are TGTGCCAGCAGCAGTAAGGGCCCAACAGATACGCAGTATTTT. Amino acids: CASSSKGPTDTQYF.

This clone was seen once. This chain connects TRBV28 to TRBJ2-1, with D possibly being TRBD2 (6 bases). CDR3 length equals 14 residues. Germline V gene data show CDR1 as MDHEN and CDR2 as SYDVKM. Trimming removed 4 bases from V and 7 bases from J, with 14 bases in between. The CDR3 region has the DNA TGTGCCAGCAGTTGGGACTCTCGTGGGAATGAGCAGTTCTTC. The encoded protein is CASSWDSRGNEQFF.

The chain links TRBV19 to TRBJ1-6; 10 bases line up with TRBD1. CDR3 length: 16 amino acids. CDR1 LNHDA and CDR2 SQIVND come from the germline V gene (reference sequence). The V segment lost 3 bases and the J segment 6 bases; nucleotides outside the gene matches: 5. The CDR3 DNA follows: TGTGCCAGTAGTATTTCCGGGACAGGGGTTAATTCACCCCTCCACTTT. This gives the protein CASSISGTGVNSPLHF. Full variable domain (rest looked up from reference TRBV19 and TRBJ1-6): DGGITQSPKYLFRKEGQNVTLSCEQNLNHDAMYWYRQDPGQGLRLIYYSQIVNDFQKGDIAEGYSVSREKKESFPLTVTSAQKNPTAFYLCASSISGTGVNSPLHFGNGTRLTVT.

The chain carries TRBV7-2 and TRBJ2-2, with D uncertain. CDR3 size: 15 residues. From germline, CDR1 is SGHTA and CDR2 FQGNSA. V gave up 1 base and J gave up 0 bases, with 6 bases separating them. The CDR3 reads CASSLVHANTGELFF. The CDR3 DNA is TGTGCCAGCAGCTTAGTTCACGCGAACACCGGGGAGCTGTTTTTT.